This TCR beta chain was found in a study of shared clonotypes between healthy human individuals. Looking at the study overall: The composition of the donors was a couple of women and a few men aged 18 to 49.

Sequencing used immunoSEQ multiplex PCR; TCRdb keeps in-frame clones, though not all of them. This table holds around 1,000,000 clones, 70% to 80% found once. Overall study findings and caveats: Naive subsets generally exceeded memory subsets in estimated richness. Non-shared clonotypes were found to have lower generation probabilities than the clonotypes that were shared by all four of the sorted-subset donors. Of the naive CD4 clonotypes, around 4.7% were shared across a few donors.

With V trimmed by 0 bases and J by 8 bases, 7 bases remained unmatched. The CDR3 runs to 16 residues. In germline, CDR1 is LNHDA, CDR2 SQIVND (reference sequence). A word on this clone: As yet, its antigen is unknown.

Sequenced material: memory CD4+ T cells from PBMCs. The subset here: CD45RA-negative fraction. The sequence was collected from a man between 18 and 29 years old in good health. Some clones in this sample may be carry-over from other donors' samples. The V and J genes are TRBV19 and TRBJ1-4, with 9 bases matching TRBD1. The CDR3 region is CASSIEPGQGYEKLFF. The CDR3 DNA sequence: TGTGCCAGTAGTATAGAACCGGGACAGGGCTACGAAAAACTGTTTTTT.